This is a list of T cell receptor beta chains from one sample in a study of T cells in Graves' hyperthyroidism and ophthalmopathy. TCRdb fed the multiplex PCR reads into MiXCR, producing one record per CDR3 protein. Counted here are hundreds of thousands of distinct CDR3 sequences, 14% occurring once; the ten biggest clones make up under 30%. Sequencing was done on a sample of blood. Source of these receptors: a woman in her thirties with Graves' hyperthyroidism. Each CDR3 is given with its conserved first and last residue. The order of the fields is D gene, J gene, clone size, CDR3 length, V gene, CDR3 DNA, CDR3 protein. D genes are given only for firm matches. Clone size appears in some rows only: once, few, many, or a class for an expanded clone.

. TRBJ2-7 few 14 TRBV12-3/TRBV12-4 TGTGTCAGCAGTTTCCCGGACGGAGTATACGAGCAGTACTTC CVSSFPDGVYEQYF
TRBD1 TRBJ1-5 many 14 TRBV20-1 TGCAGTGCTAGACCGACAGGGCCCAATCAGCCCCAGCATTTT CSARPTGPNQPQHF
. TRBJ2-1 few 16 TRBV9 TGTGCCAGCAGCGCCGGGAGCGGTAGCTCCTACAATGAGCAGTTCTTC CASSAGSGSSYNEQFF
. TRBJ2-4 many 16 TRBV28 TGTGCCAGCAGTTCACCGGACAGTATCATTAAAAACATTCAGTACTTC CASSSPDSIIKNIQYF
. TRBJ2-6 few 16 TRBV6-6 TGTGCCAGCAGTTACTACGGGGGGACAGGGGCCAACGTCCTGACTTTC CASSYYGGTGANVLTF
. TRBJ2-5 many 16 TRBV6-1 TGTGCCAGCAGTCAGGGGACGGGAACCCGGGGACAGACCCAGTACTTC CASSQGTGTRGQTQYF
. TRBJ2-5 many 14 TRBV7-2 TGTGCCAGCAGCCCTAACAGGGCTCGAGAGACCCAGTACTTC CASSPNRARETQYF
TRBD1 TRBJ2-1 many 20 TRBV24-1 TGTGCCACCAGTGGCTTGACAGGGAATCCCGGCGTGAGCTCCTACAATGAGCAGTTCTTC CATSGLTGNPGVSSYNEQFF
TRBD1 TRBJ2-4 many 13 TRBV12-3/TRBV12-4 TGTGCCAGCAGTTTAAGACAGGGAAACATTCAGTACTTC CASSLRQGNIQYF
. TRBJ2-1 . 15 TRBV6-1 TGTGCCAGCAGGACAGGCTGGAGACCCTACAATGAGCAGTTCTTC CASRTGWRPYNEQFF
. TRBJ2-1 few 17 TRBV7-9 TGTGCCAGCAGCCCGATCTGGGGGGCAACTGGGGGGAATGAGCAGTTCTTC CASSPIWGATGGNEQFF
TRBD1 TRBJ1-4 . 14 TRBV2 TGTGCCAGTCGGGGGACAGGCAAAAATGAAAAACTGTTTTTT CASRGTGKNEKLFF
. TRBJ2-5 . 15 TRBV11-2 TGTGCCAGCAGCTTAGATCCTGGGGTTTCAGAGACCCAGTACTTC CASSLDPGVSETQYF
. TRBJ2-1 few 15 TRBV7-6 TGTGCCAGCAGCTTATTAGGAGGGCGAGACAATGAGCAGTTCTTC CASSLLGGRDNEQFF
TRBD2 TRBJ2-3 few 17 TRBV14 TGTGCCAGCAGCCAAGTGGCCGGACTAGAAAGCACAGATACGCAGTATTTT CASSQVAGLESTDTQYF
. TRBJ1-5 many 14 TRBV9 TGTGCCAGCAGCGTAGGTTCTGAAAATCAGCCCCAGCATTTT CASSVGSENQPQHF
. TRBJ2-7 few 14 TRBV30 TGTGCCTGGAGTGTGGGATCCAGCTCCTACGAGCAGTACTTC CAWSVGSSSYEQYF
TRBD1 TRBJ2-2 many 17 TRBV9 TGTGCCAGCAGCGTCCAGCCCGGGACAGCTAACACCGGGGAGCTGTTTTTT CASSVQPGTANTGELFF
TRBD1 TRBJ2-7 many 14 TRBV12-3/TRBV12-4 TGTGCCAGCAGTTTAGCACAGGGGTCCTACGAGCAGTACTTC CASSLAQGSYEQYF
. TRBJ2-5 few 13 TRBV6-1 TGTGCCAGCAGTCGCCTGGAGATGGAGACCCAGTACTTC CASSRLEMETQYF
. TRBJ2-7 few 14 TRBV30 TGTGCCTGGGGCACCACAGGGTACAGTTACGAGCAGTACTTC CAWGTTGYSYEQYF
. TRBJ1-1 many 11 TRBV29-1 TGCAGCCTCGCGCGGGGCCCGAGAGGTTTCTTT CSLARGPRGFF
. TRBJ1-4 . 13 TRBV3-1 TGTGCCAGCAGCCTATGGACAGATGAAAAACTGTTTTTT CASSLWTDEKLFF
. TRBJ2-5 . 16 TRBV18 TGTGCCAGCTCGAGCTCGTTCAGGGGTCTTCAAGAGACCCAGTACTTC CASSSSFRGLQETQYF
. TRBJ2-4 . 17 TRBV9 TGTGCCAGCAGCGTAGCCGTGAGGGATAGGGGCAAAAACATTCAGTACTTC CASSVAVRDRGKNIQYF
TRBD1 TRBJ2-2 many 20 TRBV12-3/TRBV12-4 TGTGCCAGCAGTTTAGACTATAGTTGGTTTGGACAGGGTGGTACCGGGGAGCTGTTTTTT CASSLDYSWFGQGGTGELFF
TRBD2 TRBJ2-1 few 17 TRBV5-1 TGCGCCAGCAGCTTGGTATCCCGCGGGAGTGCGGGCGATGAGCAGTTCTTC CASSLVSRGSAGDEQFF
. TRBJ1-4 many 13 TRBV28 TGTGCCAGCAGTTTAGCCGGTTCCGAAAAACTGTTTTTT CASSLAGSEKLFF
. TRBJ2-1 many 13 TRBV28 TGTGCCACCACCCGACTGTTAAACAATGAGCAGTTCTTC CATTRLLNNEQFF
. TRBJ1-1 few 12 TRBV7-2 TGTGCCAGCAGCTTAGTGGCGGATTCAGCTTTCTTT CASSLVADSAFF
. TRBJ2-4 many 14 TRBV6-1 TGTGCCAGCAGTGCGGGGATAGCCAAAAACATTCAGTACTTC CASSAGIAKNIQYF
TRBD2 TRBJ2-1 . 17 TRBV11-3 TGTGCCAGCAGCTTAGCAGCGGGGACCTCCTCCTACAATGAGCAGTTCTTC CASSLAAGTSSYNEQFF
. TRBJ2-7 . 13 TRBV4-3 TGCGCCAGCAGCCCCGACCGGAACTACGAGCAGTACTTC CASSPDRNYEQYF
. TRBJ2-5 many 11 TRBV12-3/TRBV12-4 TGTGCCAGCAAGTCCAAGGAGACCCAGTACTTC CASKSKETQYF
. TRBJ2-6 . 14 TRBV6-4 TGTGCCAGCAGTGACCCCTCTGGGGCCAACGTCCTGACTTTC CASSDPSGANVLTF
TRBD2 TRBJ2-1 many 17 TRBV10-2 TGCGCCAGCAGTGTCGCCCCGGGGGGGACTAGCGTGAATGAGCAGTTCTTC CASSVAPGGTSVNEQFF
TRBD2 TRBJ2-7 few 18 TRBV7-2 TGTGCCAGCAGCTTAGAGGGCGGGACTAGCGGGAGGGCGAACGAGCAGTACTTC CASSLEGGTSGRANEQYF
TRBD1 TRBJ2-7 many 15 TRBV6-1 TGTGCCAGCAGTACAGGCGGGACAGGGACCTACGAGCAGTACTTC CASSTGGTGTYEQYF
. TRBJ1-1 many 13 TRBV27 TGTGCCAGCCGGGGGCCGAGGTACACTGAAGCTTTCTTT CASRGPRYTEAFF
TRBD2 TRBJ2-7 many 17 TRBV10-3 TGTGCCATCAGTGAGTCGATTATGGCGGGAGGGCTCTACGAGCAGTACTTC CAISESIMAGGLYEQYF
TRBD2 TRBJ2-1 few 14 TRBV10-1 TGCGCCAGCAGCTCCGGGACTAGGAAATCCACTCAGTTCTTC CASSSGTRKSTQFF
TRBD2 TRBJ2-1 many 16 TRBV2 TGTGCCAGCAGTTTCTCAAGCGGGAGGGCCGTAGTTGAGCAGTTCTTC CASSFSSGRAVVEQFF
. TRBJ2-7 many 16 TRBV10-1 TGCGCCAGCAGTCCAGGACGCAACCTCCCTCGGTACGAGCAGTACTTC CASSPGRNLPRYEQYF
. TRBJ2-7 many 15 TRBV4-1 TGCGCCAGCAGCCAAGAATGGGAGTCGTCCTACGAGCAGTACTTC CASSQEWESSYEQYF
TRBD2 TRBJ2-7 . 16 TRBV4-2 TGTGCCAGCAGCCAAGATGGGCGGGAGAAGGCCTACGAGCAGTACTTC CASSQDGREKAYEQYF
. TRBJ2-2 many 13 TRBV7-3 TGTGCCAGCAGCTTATACAACACCGGGGAGCTGTTTTTT CASSLYNTGELFF
. TRBJ2-7 . 14 TRBV7-9 TGTGCCAGCAGCGTAAAAGGACAGCCCTACGAGCAGTACTTC CASSVKGQPYEQYF
. TRBJ2-5 many 16 TRBV28 TGTGCCAGCAGTTTTGGGAAGTGGTCCCTCCAAGAGACCCAGTACTTC CASSFGKWSLQETQYF